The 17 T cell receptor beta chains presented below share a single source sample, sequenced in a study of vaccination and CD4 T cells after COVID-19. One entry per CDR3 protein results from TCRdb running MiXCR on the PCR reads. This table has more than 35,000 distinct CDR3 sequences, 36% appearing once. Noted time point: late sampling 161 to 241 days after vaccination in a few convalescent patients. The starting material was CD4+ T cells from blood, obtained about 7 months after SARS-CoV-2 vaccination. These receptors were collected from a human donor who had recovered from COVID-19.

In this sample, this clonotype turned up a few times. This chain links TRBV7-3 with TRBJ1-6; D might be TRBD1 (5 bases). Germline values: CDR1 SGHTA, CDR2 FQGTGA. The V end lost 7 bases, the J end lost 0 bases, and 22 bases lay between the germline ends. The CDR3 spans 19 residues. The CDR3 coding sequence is TGTGCCAGCAACTACACAGCACAAGGGGTTTGCTCCTATAATTCACCCCTCCACTTT. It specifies CASNYTAQGVCSYNSPLHF. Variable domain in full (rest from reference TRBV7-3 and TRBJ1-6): GAGVSQTPSNKVTEKGKYVELRCDPISGHTALYWYRQSLGQGPEFLIYFQGTGAADDSGLPNDRFFAVRPEGSVSTLKIQRTERGDSAVYLCASNYTAQGVCSYNSPLHFGNGTRLTVT.

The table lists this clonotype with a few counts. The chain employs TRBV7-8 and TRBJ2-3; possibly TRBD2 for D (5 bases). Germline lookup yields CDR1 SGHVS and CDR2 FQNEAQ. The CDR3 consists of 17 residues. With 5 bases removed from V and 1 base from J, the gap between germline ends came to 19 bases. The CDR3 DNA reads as TGTGCCAGCAGCGCCTACCCCTCAGCGGATCGCACAGATACGCAGTATTTT. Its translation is CASSAYPSADRTDTQYF. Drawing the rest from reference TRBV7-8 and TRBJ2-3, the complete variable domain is GAGVSQSPRYKVAKRGQDVALRCDPISGHVSLFWYQQALGQGPEFLTYFQNEAQLDKSGLPSDRFFAERPEGSVSTLKIQRTQQEDSAVYLCASSAYPSADRTDTQYFGPGTRLTVL.

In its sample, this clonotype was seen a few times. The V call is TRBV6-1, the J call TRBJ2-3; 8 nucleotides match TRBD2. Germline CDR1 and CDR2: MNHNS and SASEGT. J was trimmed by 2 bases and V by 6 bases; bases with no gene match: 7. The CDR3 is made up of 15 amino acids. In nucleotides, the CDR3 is TGTGCCAGCAGGCTGACTAGCGAATTCACAGATACGCAGTATTTT. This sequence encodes CASRLTSEFTDTQYF.

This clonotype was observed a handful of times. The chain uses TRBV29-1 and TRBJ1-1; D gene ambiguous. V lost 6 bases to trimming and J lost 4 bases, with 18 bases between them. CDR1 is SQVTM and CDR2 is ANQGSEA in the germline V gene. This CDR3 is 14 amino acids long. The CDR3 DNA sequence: TGCAGCGTCCGACCTCGGCGGGAGACCACTGAAGCTTTCTTT. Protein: CSVRPRRETTEAFF.

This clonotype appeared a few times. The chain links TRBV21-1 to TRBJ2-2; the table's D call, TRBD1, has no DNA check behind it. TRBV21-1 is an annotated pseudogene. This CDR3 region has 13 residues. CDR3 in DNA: TGTGCCAGCAGCAAACAGGGCACCGGGGAGCTGTTTTTT. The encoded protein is CASSKQGTGELFF.

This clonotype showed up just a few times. CDR3 DNA sequence: TGCAGCGTTGTACTAGCGAGGAGCACAGATACGCAGTATTTT. As protein: CSVVLARSTDTQYF. The gene calls are TRBV29-1 and TRBJ2-3, with 7 bases aligning to TRBD2. This CDR3 contains 14 residues. Germline V CDR1 and CDR2: SQVTM, ANQGSEA. J lost 0 bases, V lost 4 bases, and 4 bases had no gene match.

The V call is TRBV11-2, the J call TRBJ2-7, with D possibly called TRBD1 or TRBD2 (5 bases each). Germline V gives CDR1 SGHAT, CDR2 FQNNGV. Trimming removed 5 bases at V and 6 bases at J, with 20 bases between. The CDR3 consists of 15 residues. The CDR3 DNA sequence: TGTGCCAGCAGCCCATTGCAGGGAGCGTCGGCCGAGCAGTACTTC. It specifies CASSPLQGASAEQYF. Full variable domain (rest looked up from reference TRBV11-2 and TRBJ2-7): EAGVAQSPRYKIIEKRQSVAFWCNPISGHATLYWYQQILGQGPKLLIQFQNNGVVDDSQLPKDRFSAERLKGVDSTLKIQPAKLEDSAVYLCASSPLQGASAEQYFGPGTRLTVT.

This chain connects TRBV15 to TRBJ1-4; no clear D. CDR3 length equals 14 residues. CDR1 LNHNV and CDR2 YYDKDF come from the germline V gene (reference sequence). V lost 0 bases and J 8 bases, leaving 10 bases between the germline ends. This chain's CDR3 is CATSRDAGGEKLFF. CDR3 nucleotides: TGTGCCACCAGCAGAGATGCCGGTGGGGAAAAACTGTTTTTT.

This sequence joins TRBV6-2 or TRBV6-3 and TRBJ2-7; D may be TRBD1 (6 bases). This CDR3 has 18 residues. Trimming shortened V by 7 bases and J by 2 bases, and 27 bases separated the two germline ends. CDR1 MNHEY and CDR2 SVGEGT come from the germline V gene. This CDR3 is CASNSGLPTWTEPYEQYF. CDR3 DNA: TGTGCCAGCAACTCTGGCCTTCCGACGTGGACAGAGCCCTACGAGCAGTACTTC.

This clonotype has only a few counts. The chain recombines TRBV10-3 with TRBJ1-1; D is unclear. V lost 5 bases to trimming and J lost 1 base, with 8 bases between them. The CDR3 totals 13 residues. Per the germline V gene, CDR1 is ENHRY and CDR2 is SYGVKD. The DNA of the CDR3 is TGTGCCATCAGTCCCCAAGGGAACACTGAAGCTTTCTTT. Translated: CAISPQGNTEAFF.

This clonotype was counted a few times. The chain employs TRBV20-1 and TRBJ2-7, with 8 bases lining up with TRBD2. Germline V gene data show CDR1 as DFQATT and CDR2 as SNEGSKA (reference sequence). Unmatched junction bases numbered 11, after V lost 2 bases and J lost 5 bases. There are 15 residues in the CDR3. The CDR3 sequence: CSARPFTAGVHEQYF. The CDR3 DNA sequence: TGCAGTGCTAGACCTTTCACAGCGGGGGTCCACGAGCAGTACTTC.

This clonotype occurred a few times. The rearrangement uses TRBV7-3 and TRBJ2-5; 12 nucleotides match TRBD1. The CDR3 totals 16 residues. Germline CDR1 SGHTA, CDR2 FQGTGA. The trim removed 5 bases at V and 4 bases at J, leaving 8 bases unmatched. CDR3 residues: CASSRTGTGGVETQYF. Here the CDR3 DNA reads TGTGCCAGCAGCAGGACCGGGACAGGGGGCGTAGAGACCCAGTACTTC. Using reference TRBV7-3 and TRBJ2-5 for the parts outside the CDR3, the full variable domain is GAGVSQTPSNKVTEKGKYVELRCDPISGHTALYWYRQSLGQGPEFLIYFQGTGAADDSGLPNDRFFAVRPEGSVSTLKIQRTERGDSAVYLCASSRTGTGGVETQYFGPGTRLLVL.

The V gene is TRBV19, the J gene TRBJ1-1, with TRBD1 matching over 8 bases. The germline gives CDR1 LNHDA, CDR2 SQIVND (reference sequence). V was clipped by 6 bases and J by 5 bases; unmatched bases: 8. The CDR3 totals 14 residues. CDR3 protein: CASSDRGGGTEAFF. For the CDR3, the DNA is TGTGCCAGTAGCGACAGGGGAGGCGGGACTGAAGCTTTCTTT.

CDR3 loop: CASVGYTF. The CDR3 nucleotides read TGTGCCAGCGTTGGCTACACCTTC. This chain links TRBV27 with TRBJ1-2; D unclear. The CDR3 totals 8 residues. V was shortened by 8 bases and J by 7 bases, with 2 bases between the two germline ends. Germline CDR1 MNHEY, CDR2 SMNVEV (reference sequence).

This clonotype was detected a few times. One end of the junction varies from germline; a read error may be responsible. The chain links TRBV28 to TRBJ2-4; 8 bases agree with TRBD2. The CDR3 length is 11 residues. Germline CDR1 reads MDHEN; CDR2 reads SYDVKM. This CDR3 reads CASSAGRALNF. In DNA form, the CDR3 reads TGTGCCAGCAGTGCCGGGAGGGCCCTGAACTTC.

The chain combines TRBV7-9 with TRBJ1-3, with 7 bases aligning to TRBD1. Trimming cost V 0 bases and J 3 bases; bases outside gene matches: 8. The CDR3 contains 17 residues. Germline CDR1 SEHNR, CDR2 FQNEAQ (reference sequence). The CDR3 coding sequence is TGTGCCAGCAGCTTAGCGCTGGCAGGGGGTGGTGGAAACACCATATATTTT. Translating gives CASSLALAGGGGNTIYF.

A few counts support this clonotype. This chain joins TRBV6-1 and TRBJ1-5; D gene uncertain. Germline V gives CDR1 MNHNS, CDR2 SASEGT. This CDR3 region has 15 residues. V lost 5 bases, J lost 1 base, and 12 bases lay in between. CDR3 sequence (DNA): TGTGCCAGCAGTCAAGGGTCGACGAGCAATCAGCCCCAGCATTTT. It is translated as CASSQGSTSNQPQHF.